The sequence of this T cell receptor beta chain was determined in a study of radiation and T cells in renal cell carcinoma (dated by TCRdb to 2020 to 2022). With regard to the full study: Samples were obtained from a clinical trial, in which 15 Gy stereotactic body radiation therapy was delivered to primary renal cell carcinomas and nephrectomy was performed 4 weeks later. In total, 50 to 60 samples underwent TCR beta sequencing: around 25 tumors plus 27 peripheral blood samples. Across all 50 or so samples, 4,016,671 unique CDR3 nucleotide sequences, encoding 2,658,974 unique CDR3 amino acid sequences, were identified. Broad study findings and their caveats: Because pretreatment tumor biopsies were not available, the baseline intratumoral presence of clonotypes could not be determined. In blood, the top tumor clonotypes increased between baseline and 2 weeks post-radiation and then shrank by 4 weeks, which suggests that tumor-resident clones expanded only transiently. Effects of radiation dose or scheduling on the TCR repertoire could not be addressed with the single-armed trial design. Blood repertoire dynamics were not followed beyond 4 weeks after treatment.

There are a few counts of this clone. There is no known antigen for this receptor. Base-call qualities are not available, and no considerably larger clone is one nucleotide away. The label giving this sample's time point can be read as: baseline pretreatment blood. Interpreted using the paper, the treatment or condition label stands for: 15 Gy SBRT to primary tumor, nephrectomy 4 weeks later. Serial peripheral blood from radiation-treated patients was sampled at baseline, 2 weeks and 4 weeks after SBRT to track tumor-enriched clonotypes. Renal cell carcinoma with clear cell pathology was present in all patients. The QIAamp DNA Blood Mini Kit (Qiagen) was used to prepare genomic DNA for TCR sequencing. The analyses included only samples that passed all quality control checks. TCR beta libraries were generated from genomic DNA with the immunoSEQ kit, following the manufacturer's recommendations. Library preparation used a first multiplex PCR with proprietary primers, then a second PCR adding unique barcodes, with bead cleanups after each round. Each sample batch included a kit-provided positive control reaction and a negative control reaction. The final libraries underwent checking on an Agilent 4200 TapeStation D1000 ScreenTape, volumetric pooling, and quantification by qPCR. Sequencing was performed on an Illumina NextSeq500 using a MidOutput 150-cycle cartridge, with 156 Read1 cycles, 15 Index1 cycles, and the kit custom primers. The pooled library was loaded at 1.0 pM, with a roughly 20% PhiX control spiked in. The study's own analysis went as follows. Vendor-processed data were analyzed in R, with a clonotype defined as all T cells sharing the same CDR3 nucleotide sequence. In the clone abundance analyses, frequencies were normalized to the 10,000 most abundant clones in each sample. Before analysis, public T cell clones were removed, and these numbered fewer than six per sample on average. An abundance difference of at least 32-fold between compartments was the criterion for calling clonotypes tumor-enriched or baseline blood-enriched. A beta-binomial differential abundance model was used to identify clonotypes that were expanded or contracted between blood time points. Similarity between tumor and blood repertoires was quantified using the Baroni-Urbani and Buser coefficient, and groups were compared with two-tailed Wilcoxon tests in R. TCRdb holds this immuneACCESS table with in-frame rearrangements only. Some clones are missing; in checked studies, unresolved V genes explain under half, and the rest has no known cause. The V and J calls and clone size are taken from that table; D and trimming were inferred from the DNA. In all, the sample holds 140,000 to 150,000 clones, and 88% of those were seen once. The leading ten clones occupy about 4% of the sample.

This TCR was sampled from a woman in her seventies with renal cell carcinoma. The sequencing used blood, collected from a patient whose treatment included radiotherapy and nephrectomy.

Here the CDR3 is given as CASSWTVNYGYTF. The nucleotide sequence is given as TGTGCCAGCAGCTGGACAGTTAACTATGGCTACACCTTC. The rearranged segments are TRBV27 and TRBJ1-2; 6 matching bases give a weak D call of TRBD1. Taken from cysteine to phenylalanine, the CDR3 has 13 residues. Just CDR3 DNA is preserved here, 39 bases in frame from base 1. A distance of 9 bases separates the germline ends of V and J, which lose 6 bases and 1 base respectively. The germline V gene (reference sequence) supplies CDR1 MNHEY and CDR2 SMNVEV.